The 19 T cell receptor beta chains presented below share a single source sample, sequenced in a study of blood T cell repertoires in COVID-19. Measured with immunoSEQ multiplex PCR; TCRdb has only the in-frame clones, and not every one. The sample has around 180,000 clones, 84% seen once. Material: peripheral blood. All receptors derive from a human donor in a cohort sampled during active COVID-19.

J is TRBJ1-1 and V is TRBV18, with 8 bases fitting TRBD1. The length of the CDR3 is 14 residues. Trimming removed 4 bases from V and 5 bases from J; junction bases left unmatched: 6. Looked up from germline, CDR1 is KGHSH and CDR2 is LQKENI. The chain's CDR3 is CASSQGQGFTEAFF. The CDR3 nucleotides are TGTGCCAGCTCACAAGGACAGGGTTTTACTGAAGCTTTCTTT.

The chain employs TRBV3-1 (or the pseudogene TRBV3-2) and TRBJ2-1, with a tentative D call TRBD1 (5 bases). The CDR3 consists of 13 residues. The V gene lost 0 bases and the J gene lost 7 bases, with 7 bases spanning the gap. CDR1 is LGHDT, CDR2 YNNKEL, per germline (reference sequence). This CDR3 reads CASSQETDNEQFF. The CDR3 bases are TGTGCCAGCAGCCAAGAGACAGATAATGAGCAGTTCTTC.

The sample holds a few counts of this clone. This chain uses TRBV4-1 with TRBJ2-2; possibly TRBD2 for D (6 bases). The CDR3 contains 14 residues. CDR1 is MGHRA and CDR2 is YSYEKL in the germline V gene. Trimming stripped 0 bases from V and 5 bases from J, with 7 bases between. The CDR3 here is CASSQDGGTGELFF. Written as DNA, the CDR3 is TGCGCCAGCAGCCAAGATGGAGGGACCGGGGAGCTGTTTTTT.

The rearrangement joins TRBV6-5 to TRBJ1-1; the D gene is possibly TRBD1 (6 bases). The germline gives CDR1 MNHEY, CDR2 SVGAGI. CDR3 length: 14 amino acids. V was shortened by 5 bases and J by 0 bases, with 10 bases between the two germline ends. The CDR3 DNA follows: TGTGCCAGCAGTCAGGACAGTGTGAACACTGAAGCTTTCTTT. Translation gives CASSQDSVNTEAFF.

The chain couples TRBV13 to TRBJ2-1; TRBD2 matches at 14 bases. The CDR3 extends over 17 amino acids. Trimming cost V 6 bases and J 8 bases; bases outside gene matches: 12. Germline CDR1 reads PRHDT; CDR2 reads FYEKMQ (reference sequence). The CDR3 reads CASRLGTSGGPWYEQFF. The CDR3 DNA sequence: TGTGCCAGCAGACTTGGGACTAGCGGGGGACCCTGGTATGAGCAGTTCTTC.

In this sample, this clone turned up once. This rearrangement joins TRBV5-6 to TRBJ2-5, with 11 nucleotides matching TRBD1. V shed 4 bases, J shed 5 bases, and the junction held 7 bases outside the gene matches. Per the germline V gene, CDR1 is SGHDT and CDR2 is YYEEEE. The CDR3 is 15 residues long. CDR3 sequence reads: CASSPGGQGVETQYF. CDR3 DNA: TGTGCCAGCAGCCCCGGGGGACAGGGGGTGGAGACCCAGTACTTC.

V usage is TRBV11-1 and J usage is TRBJ1-1; the D gene is possibly TRBD1 (5 bases). Deletions cut 5 bases from V and 3 bases from J, with 10 bases between. The CDR3 extends over 13 amino acids. The germline V gene has CDR1 SGHAT and CDR2 FQDESV (reference sequence). CDR3 sequence: CASSQRTHTEAFF. DNA of the CDR3: TGTGCCAGCAGCCAGAGGACACACACTGAAGCTTTCTTT.

The CDR3 here is CASRQGAFEAFF. The CDR3 coding sequence is TGTGCCAGTAGACAGGGGGCCTTTGAAGCTTTCTTT. The J gene is TRBJ1-1, the V gene TRBV19; 9 positions agree with TRBD1. The CDR3 has 12 amino acids. Per germline, CDR1 LNHDA and CDR2 SQIVND (reference sequence). J gave up 7 bases and V 6 bases, and 3 bases lay outside the gene matches.

The gene calls are TRBV5-1 and TRBJ1-2; TRBD1 matches 10 bases. The CDR3 is 17 residues long. V gave up 2 bases and J gave up 4 bases; unmatched junction bases: 11. Germline V CDR1 and CDR2: SGHRS, YFSETQ. The CDR3 region is CASSFNYGTGDLYGYTF. The CDR3 nucleotides are TGCGCCAGCAGCTTCAATTACGGGACAGGGGATCTCTATGGCTACACCTTC.

This clone was observed a handful of times. V gene TRBV4-1 combines with J gene TRBJ1-6; possible D gene TRBD1, 5 bases. With 0 bases removed from V and 10 bases from J, the gap between germline ends came to 19 bases. The V gene's germline CDR1 is MGHRA and CDR2 YSYEKL. This CDR3 region has 17 residues. DNA of the CDR3: TGCGCCAGCAGCCAAGAGATGGGGCGGTTGATGGACTCACCCCTCCACTTT. Encoded protein: CASSQEMGRLMDSPLHF.

The chain carries TRBV7-3 and TRBJ2-7, with D maybe TRBD1 (6 bases). This CDR3 comprises 14 residues. CDR1 and CDR2 (germline): SGHTA, FQGTGA. Between the trimmed V and J ends, which lost 3 bases and 5 bases, there was a span of 14 bases. The CDR3 DNA reads as TGTGCCAGCAGCTTGACAGGCCTCTCGGACGAGCAGTACTTC. Translation gives CASSLTGLSDEQYF.

The chain recombines TRBV5-1 with TRBJ1-1, with D unclear. Germline values: CDR1 SGHRS, CDR2 YFSETQ. CDR3 length: 14 amino acids. Trimming removed 3 bases at V and 1 base at J, with 10 bases between. In DNA, the CDR3 is TGCGCCAGCAGCTCGGGGTTAGGGAACACTGAAGCTTTCTTT. Protein sequence: CASSSGLGNTEAFF.

The chain combines TRBV5-6 with TRBJ1-1, with 10 bases matching TRBD1. The CDR3 covers 14 residues. Germline CDR1 reads SGHDT; CDR2 reads YYEEEE. Trimming at V came to 2 bases and at J to 4 bases, leaving 2 bases not matched to a gene. The CDR3: CASSFRDRGTEAFF. CDR3 nucleotides: TGTGCCAGCAGCTTCCGGGACAGGGGCACTGAAGCTTTCTTT.

CDR3 amino acids: CSVEGARGYTF. As DNA, the CDR3 is TGCAGCGTGGAGGGGGCCCGGGGCTACACCTTC. V and J are TRBV29-1 and TRBJ1-2, with 7 bases lining up with TRBD1. The V and J ends lost 6 bases and 8 bases, in that order; junction bases with no gene match: 6. CDR1 SQVTM and CDR2 ANQGSEA come from the germline V gene. The CDR3 consists of 11 residues.

The rearrangement joins TRBV19 to TRBJ1-5; D remains unclear. The germline CDR1 and CDR2 sequences are LNHDA and SQIVND (reference sequence). This CDR3 contains 15 residues. V was trimmed by 1 base and J by 7 bases, leaving 14 bases between them. The CDR3 spells CASSIATGGSQPQHF. CDR3 sequence (DNA): TGTGCCAGTAGTATAGCCACCGGAGGGTCGCAGCCCCAGCATTTT.

V and J are TRBV5-5 and TRBJ1-4; D gene ambiguous. Germline V gene data show CDR1 as SGHKS and CDR2 as YYEKEE (reference sequence). The V gene lost 1 base and the J gene lost 5 bases, with 9 bases spanning the gap. The CDR3 runs 14 residues. CDR3 sequence: CASSLFVVNEKLFF. DNA for the CDR3: TGTGCCAGCAGCTTGTTTGTAGTCAATGAAAAACTGTTTTTT.

This chain uses TRBV9 with TRBJ2-1; 9 bases map to TRBD2. Germline V CDR1 and CDR2: SGDLS, YYNGEE. The CDR3 is 16 amino acids. The J segment lost 4 bases and the V segment lost 4 bases, leaving 9 bases of the junction unmatched. The CDR3 nucleotides read TGTGCCAGCAGCACGCCTCTTGCGGGGGGGTACAATGAGCAGTTCTTC. It specifies CASSTPLAGGYNEQFF.

The chain is built from TRBV19 and TRBJ1-1; D gene unclear. Looked up from germline, CDR1 is LNHDA and CDR2 is SQIVND (reference sequence). V lost 3 bases and J 7 bases, leaving 15 bases between the germline ends. The length of the CDR3 is 14 residues. The CDR3, as DNA: TGTGCCAGTAGTATCCGGGGAGAACGTGGTGAAGCTTTCTTT. This translates into CASSIRGERGEAFF.

This chain joins TRBV11-3 and TRBJ2-5; D might be TRBD1 (5 bases). The germline CDR1 and CDR2 sequences are SGHNT and YENEEA. V lost 4 bases and J lost 9, with 12 bases in between. This CDR3 has 12 amino acids. The DNA for the CDR3 is TGTGCCAGCAGCTCGGACACCAGAGCCCAGTACTTC. Its translation: CASSSDTRAQYF.